The next 13 T cell receptor beta chains were all read from a single sample in a study of blood T cell repertoires in COVID-19. Generated by immunoSEQ multiplex PCR, the TCRdb table keeps only in-frame clones and is missing some. The profile shows roughly 210,000 clones, around 89% of them singletons. The sequenced sample consisted of peripheral blood. The receptors stem from a man aged 70 or older with acute or convalescent COVID-19.

This CDR3 reads CASLPGQAYNSPLHF. The CDR3 DNA reads TGTGCCAGCCTTCCGGGACAGGCGTATAATTCACCCCTCCACTTT. The chain has TRBV19 and TRBJ1-6, with 8 bases matching TRBD1. CDR3 length: 15 amino acids. CDR1 is LNHDA, CDR2 SQIVND, per germline (reference sequence). V gave up 9 bases and J gave up 4 bases; unmatched junction bases: 8. Complete variable domain (other parts from reference TRBV19 and TRBJ1-6): DGGITQSPKYLFRKEGQNVTLSCEQNLNHDAMYWYRQDPGQGLRLIYYSQIVNDFQKGDIAEGYSVSREKKESFPLTVTSAQKNPTAFYLCASLPGQAYNSPLHFGNGTRLTVT.

V usage is TRBV5-5 and J usage is TRBJ2-6, with unresolved D. CDR1 and CDR2 from the germline V gene are SGHKS and YYEKEE (reference sequence). V was cut by 0 bases and J by 0 bases, with 7 bases left in between. The CDR3 runs 16 residues. CDR3 in amino acids: CASSLGANSGANVLTF. CDR3 DNA: TGTGCCAGCAGCTTGGGGGCGAACTCTGGGGCCAACGTCCTGACTTTC.

CDR3 DNA sequence: TGTGCCAGCAGTCCGCGGGGTAGCGGGGATTCCTACGAGCAGTACTTC. Amino acid sequence: CASSPRGSGDSYEQYF. The rearrangement uses TRBV28 and TRBJ2-7, with 8 bases fitting TRBD2. With 5 bases clipped from V and 1 base from J, the junction kept 10 bases outside the gene matches. The CDR3 totals 16 residues. Germline CDR1 MDHEN, CDR2 SYDVKM.

In this sample, this clone turned up once. The genes are TRBV3-1 (or the pseudogene TRBV3-2) and TRBJ1-2; D ambiguous. The ends were cut back, 0 bases at V and 4 bases at J, with 9 bases in the middle. Looked up from germline, CDR1 is LGHDT and CDR2 is YNNKEL (reference sequence). The CDR3 loop spans 14 amino acids. The CDR3 protein is CASSQDRTAYGYTF. CDR3 bases: TGTGCCAGCAGCCAAGATCGCACAGCCTATGGCTACACCTTC.

The chain has TRBV10-3 and TRBJ2-2; 12 bases fit TRBD2. The germline V gene has CDR1 ENHRY and CDR2 SYGVKD. With 11 bases clipped from V and 3 bases from J, the junction kept 4 bases outside the gene matches. The CDR3 has 14 amino acids. Here the CDR3 reads CASRLAGDTGELFF. CDR3 bases: TGTGCCTCGAGACTAGCGGGAGACACCGGGGAGCTGTTTTTT.

The chain has TRBV6-5 and TRBJ2-1, with 11 bases lining up with TRBD2. Germline V gene data show CDR1 as MNHEY and CDR2 as SVGAGI. The CDR3 runs 15 residues. J lost 4 bases, V lost 5 bases, and 4 bases had no gene match. This CDR3 is CASSKGLAEYNEQFF. The CDR3 coding sequence is TGTGCCAGCAGTAAGGGACTAGCGGAATACAATGAGCAGTTCTTC.

This sequence joins TRBV19 and TRBJ1-5; D gene uncertain. The CDR3 has 14 residues. V lost 1 base to trimming and J lost 4 bases, with 8 bases between them. Germline V CDR1 and CDR2: LNHDA, SQIVND (reference sequence). The CDR3 reads CASSIVGSNQPQHF. CDR3 DNA sequence: TGTGCCAGTAGTATAGTAGGGAGTAATCAGCCCCAGCATTTT.

V is TRBV3-1 (or the pseudogene TRBV3-2) and J is TRBJ2-3; D not certain. From germline, CDR1 is LGHDT and CDR2 YNNKEL (reference sequence). The CDR3 is made up of 14 amino acids. Between the trimmed V and J ends, which lost 6 bases and 4 bases, there was a span of 14 bases. The CDR3 DNA is TGTGCCAGCAGACCTATTAATCCCGCAGATACGCAGTATTTT. This translates into CASRPINPADTQYF.

The chain uses TRBV12-5 and TRBJ2-1; the match to TRBD1 covers 9 bases. J was trimmed by 4 bases and V by 3 bases; bases with no gene match: 4. The CDR3 runs 15 residues. Germline CDR1 reads LGHNT; CDR2 reads FRNRAP. The CDR3 nucleotides read TGTGCTAGTGGTTTTGACAGGGGGGATTACAATGAGCAGTTCTTC. Translating gives CASGFDRGDYNEQFF.

This rearrangement joins TRBV5-8 to TRBJ2-1, with TRBD2 identical over 10 bases. Unmatched junction bases numbered 8, after V lost 4 bases and J lost 4 bases. The germline V gene encodes CDR1 SGHTS and CDR2 YDEGEE. The CDR3 is 16 residues long. CDR3: CASSLPGLAPYNEQFF. CDR3 nucleotides: TGTGCCAGCAGCCTACCGGGACTAGCGCCATACAATGAGCAGTTCTTC. The full variable domain, its missing parts supplied by reference TRBV5-8 and TRBJ2-1, is EAGVTQSPTHLIKTRGQQATLRCSPISGHTSVYWYQQALGLGLQFLLWYDEGEERNRGNFPPRFSGRQFPNYSSELNVNALELEDSALYLCASSLPGLAPYNEQFFGPGTRLTVL.

The V call is TRBV19, the J call TRBJ1-5; D gene unclear. Per the germline V gene, CDR1 is LNHDA and CDR2 is SQIVND (reference sequence). V lost 1 base to trimming and J lost 6 bases, with 16 bases between them. CDR3 length: 16 amino acids. The CDR3 sequence is CASSIGSGKRSQPQHF. In DNA, the CDR3 is TGTGCCAGTAGTATAGGTTCCGGGAAGCGGAGTCAGCCCCAGCATTTT.

The chain couples TRBV9 to TRBJ1-1; 8 bases are a match to TRBD1. The CDR3 consists of 13 residues. Germline CDR1 and CDR2: SGDLS and YYNGEE. Germline trimming cut 2 bases from V and 4 bases from J; bases unmatched to any gene: 1. The CDR3 is CASSVTGGTEAFF. As DNA, the CDR3 is TGTGCCAGCAGCGTTACAGGGGGCACTGAAGCTTTCTTT.

The chain has TRBV18 and TRBJ2-5; 7 bases fit TRBD1. Germline CDR1 is KGHSH and CDR2 is LQKENI. Trimming took 2 bases from V and 2 from J; bases not matched to a gene: 17. The CDR3 loop spans 19 amino acids. The CDR3 protein is CASSPFVVVGTVGQETQYF. CDR3 sequence (DNA): TGTGCCAGCTCACCATTTGTAGTGGTCGGGACAGTTGGGCAAGAGACCCAGTACTTC. Looking up the rest from reference TRBV18 and TRBJ2-5 gives the full variable domain: NAGVMQNPRHLVRRRGQEARLRCSPMKGHSHVYWYRQLPEEGLKFMVYLQKENIIDESGMPKERFSAEFPKEGPSILRIQQVVRGDSAAYFCASSPFVVVGTVGQETQYFGPGTRLLVL.